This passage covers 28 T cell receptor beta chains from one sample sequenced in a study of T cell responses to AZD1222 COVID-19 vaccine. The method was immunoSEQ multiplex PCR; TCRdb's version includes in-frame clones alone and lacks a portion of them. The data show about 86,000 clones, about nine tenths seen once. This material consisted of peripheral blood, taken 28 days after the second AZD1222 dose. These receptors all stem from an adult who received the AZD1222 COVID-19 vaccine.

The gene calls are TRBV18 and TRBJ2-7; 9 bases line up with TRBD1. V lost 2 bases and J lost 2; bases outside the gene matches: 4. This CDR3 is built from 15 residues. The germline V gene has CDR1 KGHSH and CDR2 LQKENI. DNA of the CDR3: TGTGCCAGCTCACCAAAGACAGGGGGGGCCTACGAGCAGTACTTC. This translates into CASSPKTGGAYEQYF.

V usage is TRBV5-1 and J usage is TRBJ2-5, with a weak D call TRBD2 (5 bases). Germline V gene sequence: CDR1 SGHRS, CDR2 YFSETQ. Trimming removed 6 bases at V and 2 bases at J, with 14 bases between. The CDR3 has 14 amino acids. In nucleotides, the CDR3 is TGCGCCAGCAAGAGGGCTGGCATACAAGAGACCCAGTACTTC. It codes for CASKRAGIQETQYF.

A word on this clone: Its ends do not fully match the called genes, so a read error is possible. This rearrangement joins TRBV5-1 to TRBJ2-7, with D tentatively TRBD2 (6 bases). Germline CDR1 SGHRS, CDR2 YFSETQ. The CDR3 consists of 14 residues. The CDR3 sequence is CASTRGWASDEQYF. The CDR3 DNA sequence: TGCGCCAGCACTCGGGGGTGGGCCTCCGACGAGCAGTACTTC.

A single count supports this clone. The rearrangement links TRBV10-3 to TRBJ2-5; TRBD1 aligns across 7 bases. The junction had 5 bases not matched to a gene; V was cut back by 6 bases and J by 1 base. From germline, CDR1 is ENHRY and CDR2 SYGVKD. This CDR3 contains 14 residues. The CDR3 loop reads CAISARDSQETQYF. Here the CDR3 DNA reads TGTGCCATCAGCGCTAGGGACAGCCAAGAGACCCAGTACTTC.

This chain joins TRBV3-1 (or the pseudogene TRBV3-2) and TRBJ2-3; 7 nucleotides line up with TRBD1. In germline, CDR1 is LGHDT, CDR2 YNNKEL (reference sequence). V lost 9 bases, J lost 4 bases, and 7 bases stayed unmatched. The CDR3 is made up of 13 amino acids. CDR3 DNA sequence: TGTGCCAGTCGAGGGGGCTTCTCAGATACGCAGTATTTT. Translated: CASRGGFSDTQYF.

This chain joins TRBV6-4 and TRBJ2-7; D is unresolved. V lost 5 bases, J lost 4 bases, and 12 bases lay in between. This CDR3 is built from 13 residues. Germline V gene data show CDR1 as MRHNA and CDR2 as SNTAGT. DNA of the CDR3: TGTGCCAGCAGTCCCCCTAACTATTACGAGCAGTACTTC. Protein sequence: CASSPPNYYEQYF.

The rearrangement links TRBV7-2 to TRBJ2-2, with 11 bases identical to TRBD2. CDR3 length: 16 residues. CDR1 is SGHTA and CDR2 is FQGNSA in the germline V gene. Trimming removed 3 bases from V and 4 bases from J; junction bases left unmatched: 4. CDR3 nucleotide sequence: TGTGCCAGCAGCTTTCCCGGGACTAGCGGCACCGGGGAGCTGTTTTTT. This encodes CASSFPGTSGTGELFF.

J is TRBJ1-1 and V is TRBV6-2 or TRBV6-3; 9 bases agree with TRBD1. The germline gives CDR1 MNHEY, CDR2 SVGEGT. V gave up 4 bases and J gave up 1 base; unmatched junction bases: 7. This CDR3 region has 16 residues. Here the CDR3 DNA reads TGTGCCAGCAGTTTGTACAGGGGGCCCTCGAACACTGAAGCTTTCTTT. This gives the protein CASSLYRGPSNTEAFF.

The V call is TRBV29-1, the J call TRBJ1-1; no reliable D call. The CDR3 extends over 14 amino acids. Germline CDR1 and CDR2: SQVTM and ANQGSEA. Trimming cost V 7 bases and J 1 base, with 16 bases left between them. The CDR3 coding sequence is TGCAGCGCCAGCCTCCTAACTCAGAACACTGAAGCTTTCTTT. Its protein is CSASLLTQNTEAFF.

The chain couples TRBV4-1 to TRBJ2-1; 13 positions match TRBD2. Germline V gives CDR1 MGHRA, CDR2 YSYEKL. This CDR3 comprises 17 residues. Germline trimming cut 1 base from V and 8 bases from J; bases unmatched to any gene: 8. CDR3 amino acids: CASSQVAGTSGIYEQFF. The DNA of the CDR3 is TGCGCCAGCAGCCAAGTTGCCGGGACTAGCGGGATTTATGAGCAGTTCTTC.

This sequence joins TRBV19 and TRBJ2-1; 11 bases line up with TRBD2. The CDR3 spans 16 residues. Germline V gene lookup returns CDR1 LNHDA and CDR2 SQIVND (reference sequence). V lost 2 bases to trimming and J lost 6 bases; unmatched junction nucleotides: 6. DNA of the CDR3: TGTGCCAGTAGTATAACACTAGCGGGAGTAACCAATGAGCAGTTCTTC. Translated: CASSITLAGVTNEQFF.

CDR3 sequence reads: CASSSTFNSGNTIYF. The DNA for the CDR3 is TGCGCCAGCAGCTCGACGTTTAACTCTGGAAACACCATATATTTT. V and J are TRBV5-1 and TRBJ1-3; no clear D gene. Germline-derived CDR1 and CDR2 are SGHRS and YFSETQ. CDR3 length: 15 amino acids. The V and J ends lost 3 bases and 0 bases respectively, with 10 bases between them.

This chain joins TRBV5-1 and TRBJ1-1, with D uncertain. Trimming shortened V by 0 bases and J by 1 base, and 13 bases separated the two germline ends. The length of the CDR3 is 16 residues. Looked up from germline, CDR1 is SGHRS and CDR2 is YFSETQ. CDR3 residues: CASSLVAGQGNTEAFF. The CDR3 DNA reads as TGCGCCAGCAGCTTGGTGGCAGGTCAAGGGAACACTGAAGCTTTCTTT.

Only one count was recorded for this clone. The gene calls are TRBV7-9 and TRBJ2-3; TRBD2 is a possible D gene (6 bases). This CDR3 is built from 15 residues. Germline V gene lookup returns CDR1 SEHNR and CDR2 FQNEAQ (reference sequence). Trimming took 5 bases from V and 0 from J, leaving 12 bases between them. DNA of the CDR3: TGTGCCAGCAGCCTTGGACGGGGGAGCACAGATACGCAGTATTTT. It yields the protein CASSLGRGSTDTQYF.

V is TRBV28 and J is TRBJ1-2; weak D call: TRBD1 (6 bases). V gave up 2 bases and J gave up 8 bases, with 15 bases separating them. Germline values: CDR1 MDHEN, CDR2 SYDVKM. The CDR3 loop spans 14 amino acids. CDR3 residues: CASSLTAGARGYTF. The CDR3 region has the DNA TGTGCCAGCAGTTTAACCGCAGGGGCAAGGGGCTACACCTTC.

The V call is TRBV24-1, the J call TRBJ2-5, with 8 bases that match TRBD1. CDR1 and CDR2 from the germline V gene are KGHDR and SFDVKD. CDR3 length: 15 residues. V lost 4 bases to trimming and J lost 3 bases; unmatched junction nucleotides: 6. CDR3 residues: CATSDSGTGKETQYF. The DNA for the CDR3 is TGTGCCACCAGTGACTCCGGGACAGGTAAAGAGACCCAGTACTTC.

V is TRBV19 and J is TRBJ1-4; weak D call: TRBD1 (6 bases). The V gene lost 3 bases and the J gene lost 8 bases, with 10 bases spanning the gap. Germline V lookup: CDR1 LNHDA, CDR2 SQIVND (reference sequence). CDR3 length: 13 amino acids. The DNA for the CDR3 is TGTGCCAGTAGTATTTTAGGGGGGGAAAAACTGTTTTTT. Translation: CASSILGGEKLFF.

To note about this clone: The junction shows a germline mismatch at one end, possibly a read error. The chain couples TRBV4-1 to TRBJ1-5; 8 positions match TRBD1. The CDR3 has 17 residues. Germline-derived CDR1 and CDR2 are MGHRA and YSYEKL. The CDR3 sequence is CASSKDPGGAGNQPQHF. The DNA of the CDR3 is TGCGCCAGCAGCAAAGACCCAGGGGGCGCGGGTAATCAGCCCCAGCATTTT.

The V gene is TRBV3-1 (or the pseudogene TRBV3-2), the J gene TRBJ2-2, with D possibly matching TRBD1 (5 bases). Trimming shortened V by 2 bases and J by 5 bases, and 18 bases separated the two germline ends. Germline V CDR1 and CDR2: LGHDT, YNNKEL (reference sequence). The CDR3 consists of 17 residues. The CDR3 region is CASSQSLLGHLTGELFF. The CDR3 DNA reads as TGTGCCAGCAGCCAAAGCCTCCTAGGACACCTAACCGGGGAGCTGTTTTTT.

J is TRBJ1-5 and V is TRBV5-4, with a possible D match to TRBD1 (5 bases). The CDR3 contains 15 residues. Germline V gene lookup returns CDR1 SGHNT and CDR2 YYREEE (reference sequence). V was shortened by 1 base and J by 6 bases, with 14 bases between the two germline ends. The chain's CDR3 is CASSLQGTGIQPQHF. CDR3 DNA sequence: TGTGCCAGCAGCTTGCAGGGTACGGGGATTCAGCCCCAGCATTTT.

In DNA form, the CDR3 reads TGTGCCTGGAGTCAGGGCCAAGCGACCGAGCAGTTCTTC. This sequence encodes CAWSQGQATEQFF. V gene TRBV30 combines with J gene TRBJ2-1; perhaps TRBD1 as D (5 bases). Germline V gives CDR1 GTSNPN, CDR2 SVGIG (reference sequence). This CDR3 comprises 13 residues. V gave up 2 bases and J gave up 10 bases, with 15 bases separating them.

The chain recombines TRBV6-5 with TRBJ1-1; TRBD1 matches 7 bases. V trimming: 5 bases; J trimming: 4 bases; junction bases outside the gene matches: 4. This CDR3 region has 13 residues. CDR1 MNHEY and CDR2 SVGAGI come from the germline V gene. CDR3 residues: CASSRDRATEAFF. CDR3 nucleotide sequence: TGTGCCAGCAGTCGTGACAGGGCCACTGAAGCTTTCTTT.

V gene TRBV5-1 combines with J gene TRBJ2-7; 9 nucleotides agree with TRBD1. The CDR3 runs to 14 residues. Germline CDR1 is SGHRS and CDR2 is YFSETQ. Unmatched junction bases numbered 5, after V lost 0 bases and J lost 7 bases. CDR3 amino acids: CASSLEGQGREQYF. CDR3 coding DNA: TGCGCCAGCAGCTTGGAGGGACAGGGAAGGGAGCAGTACTTC. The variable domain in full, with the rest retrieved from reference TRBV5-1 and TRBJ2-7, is KAGVTQTPRYLIKTRGQQVTLSCSPISGHRSVSWYQQTPGQGLQFLFEYFSETQRNKGNFPGRFSGRQFSNSRSEMNVSTLELGDSALYLCASSLEGQGREQYFGPGTRLTVT.

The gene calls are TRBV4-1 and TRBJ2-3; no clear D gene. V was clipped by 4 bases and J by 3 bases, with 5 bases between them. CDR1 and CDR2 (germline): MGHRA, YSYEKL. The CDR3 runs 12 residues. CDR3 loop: CASSPTTDTQYF. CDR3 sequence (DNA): TGCGCCAGCAGCCCGACGACAGATACGCAGTATTTT.

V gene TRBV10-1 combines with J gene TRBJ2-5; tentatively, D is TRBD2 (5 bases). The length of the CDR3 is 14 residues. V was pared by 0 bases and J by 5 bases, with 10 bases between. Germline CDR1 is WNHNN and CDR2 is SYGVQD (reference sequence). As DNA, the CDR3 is TGCGCCAGCAGTGAGTCACCTAGGGAGGAGACCCAGTACTTC. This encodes CASSESPREETQYF.

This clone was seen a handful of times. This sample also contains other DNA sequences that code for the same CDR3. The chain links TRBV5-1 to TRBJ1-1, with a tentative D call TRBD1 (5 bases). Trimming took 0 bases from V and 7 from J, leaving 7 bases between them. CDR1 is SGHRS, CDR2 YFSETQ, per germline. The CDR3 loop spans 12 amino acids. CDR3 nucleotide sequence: TGCGCCAGCAGCTTGGTGGGGGATGAAGCTTTCTTT. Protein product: CASSLVGDEAFF.

The chain's CDR3 is CASSRTPYNEQFF. In nucleotides, the CDR3 is TGTGCCAGCAGTAGAACACCCTACAATGAGCAGTTCTTC. The V and J genes are TRBV6-5 and TRBJ2-1; D gene uncertain. Germline CDR1 is MNHEY and CDR2 is SVGAGI. V lost 5 bases to trimming and J lost 2 bases, with 7 bases between them. The CDR3 is made up of 13 amino acids.

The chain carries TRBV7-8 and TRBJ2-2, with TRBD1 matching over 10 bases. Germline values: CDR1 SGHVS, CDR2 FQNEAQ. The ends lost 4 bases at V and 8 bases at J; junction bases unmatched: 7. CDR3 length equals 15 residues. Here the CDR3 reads CASSSRRQGAGELFF. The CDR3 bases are TGTGCCAGCAGCTCTCGACGACAGGGGGCGGGGGAGCTGTTTTTT.